The sequence of this T cell receptor beta chain was determined in a study of technical replicates of blood from a handful of donors. Sequenced by immunoSEQ multiplex PCR; TCRdb stores in-frame clones only, minus some. Here the sample spans roughly 72,000 clones, about 92% being singletons. This clone appeared once. The CDR3 runs to 15 residues. Germline CDR1 reads SGHVS; CDR2 reads FQNEAQ. The V gene end was trimmed by 5 bases and the J gene end by 4 bases; junction bases not matched to a gene: 8. The receptor comes from a human donor in good health. The V and J genes are TRBV7-8 and TRBJ2-1; 7 nucleotides align to TRBD2. Sequencing used T cells isolated from PBMCs. DNA of the CDR3: TGTGCCAGCAGCCTAGTGCCGCGGGGGTACAATGAGCAGTTCTTC. Amino acids: CASSLVPRGYNEQFF. Complete variable domain (other parts from reference TRBV7-8 and TRBJ2-1): GAGVSQSPRYKVAKRGQDVALRCDPISGHVSLFWYQQALGQGPEFLTYFQNEAQLDKSGLPSDRFFAERPEGSVSTLKIQRTQQEDSAVYLCASSLVPRGYNEQFFGPGTRLTVL.